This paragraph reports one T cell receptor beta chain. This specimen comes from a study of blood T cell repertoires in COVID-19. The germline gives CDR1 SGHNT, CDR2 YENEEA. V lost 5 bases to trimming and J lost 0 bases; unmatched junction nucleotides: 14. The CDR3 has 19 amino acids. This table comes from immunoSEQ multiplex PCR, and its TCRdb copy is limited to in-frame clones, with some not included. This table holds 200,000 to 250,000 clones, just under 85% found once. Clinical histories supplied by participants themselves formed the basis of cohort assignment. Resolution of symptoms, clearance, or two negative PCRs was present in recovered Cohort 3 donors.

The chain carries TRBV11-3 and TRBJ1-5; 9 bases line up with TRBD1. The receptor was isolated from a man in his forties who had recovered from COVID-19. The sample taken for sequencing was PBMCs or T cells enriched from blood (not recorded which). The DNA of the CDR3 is TGTGCCAGCAGCCCCCGGGACAGGGCAGTGGGAAGTAGCAATCAGCCCCAGCATTTT. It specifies CASSPRDRAVGSSNQPQHF.